The rows below give T cell receptor beta chains drawn from one sample of a study of long-term antiretroviral therapy in people with HIV. Measured with immunoSEQ multiplex PCR; TCRdb has only the in-frame clones, and not every one. Counted here are roughly 28,000 clones, more than 85% occurring once; the ten biggest clones make up 4.5% to 5.5%. The material was unsorted PBMCs, obtained 2.7 years after starting antiretroviral therapy. The receptors were gathered from a middle-aged man with HIV. Each CDR3 is given with its conserved first and last residue. Each record gives: CDR3 length, clone size, J gene, D gene, V gene, CDR3 protein, CDR3 DNA. D genes are given only for firm matches. Size is omitted from some rows. Given values are once, few, many or a class for expanded clones.

14 . TRBJ1-1 . TRBV23-1 CASSQGRVDTEAFF TGCGCCAGCAGTCAGGGCAGGGTAGACACTGAAGCTTTCTTT
13 few TRBJ2-2 . TRBV10-3 CAISVAHTGELFF TGTGCCATCAGTGTAGCCCACACCGGGGAGCTGTTTTTT
14 . TRBJ1-2 . TRBV6-4 CASSVYWGNYGYTF TGTGCCAGCAGTGTCTATTGGGGTAACTATGGCTACACCTTC
15 . TRBJ2-7 . TRBV4-3 CASSQGSRSSHEQYF TGCGCCAGCAGCCAAGGGTCTAGATCGTCCCACGAGCAGTACTTC
13 . TRBJ2-7 . TRBV28 CASSFTLTYEQYF TGTGCCAGCAGTTTCACACTTACCTACGAGCAGTACTTC
15 . TRBJ2-7 TRBD2 TRBV5-5 CASSLEGTRNTEQYF TGTGCCAGCAGCTTAGAAGGGACTAGGAATACCGAGCAGTACTTC
13 . TRBJ2-7 . TRBV7-9 CASSLAGTYEQYF TGTGCCAGCAGCTTAGCGGGAACCTACGAGCAGTACTTC
14 . TRBJ2-2 . TRBV7-7 CASSDHMGTGELFF TGTGCTAGCAGCGACCATATGGGGACCGGGGAGCTGTTTTTT
13 . TRBJ2-7 . TRBV11-2 CASSFVGGYEQYF TGTGCCAGCAGCTTCGTCGGAGGTTACGAGCAGTACTTC
18 . TRBJ2-3 TRBD2 TRBV19 CASSIQTLAGGSTDTQYF TGTGCCAGTAGTATTCAAACCCTAGCGGGGGGAAGCACAGATACGCAGTATTTT
14 . TRBJ1-2 . TRBV10-2 CASLDRNFNYGYTF TGCGCCAGTCTGGACAGAAACTTTAACTATGGCTACACCTTC
12 . TRBJ1-1 . TRBV7-2 CASSLALIEAFF TGTGCCAGCAGCTTAGCGCTGATTGAAGCTTTCTTT
14 . TRBJ1-5 TRBD1 TRBV25-1 CASRETGLNQPQHF TGTGCCAGCAGGGAGACAGGGCTCAATCAGCCCCAGCATTTT
16 . TRBJ2-1 TRBD2 TRBV4-1 CASSQTSGATYNEQFF TGCGCCAGCAGCCAAACTAGCGGGGCCACCTACAATGAGCAGTTCTTC
11 . TRBJ1-1 . TRBV21-1 CASSGNTEAFF TGTGCCAGCAGCGGGAACACTGAAGCTTTCTTT
15 . TRBJ1-2 . TRBV14 CASSQDLQSGDGYTF TGTGCCAGCAGCCAAGATCTGCAGTCTGGAGATGGCTACACCTTC
17 . TRBJ2-3 TRBD2 TRBV5-1 CAIDRNQSGGAGDTQYF TGCGCCATCGATCGCAACCAGAGCGGGGGGGCCGGAGATACGCAGTATTTT
16 . TRBJ2-5 . TRBV30 CAWSVLAGNFQETQYF TGTGCCTGGAGTGTATTGGCAGGGAATTTCCAAGAGACCCAGTACTTC
10 . TRBJ1-1 TRBD1 TRBV2 CASRTGSAFF TGTGCCAGCCGGACAGGGAGTGCTTTCTTT
16 . TRBJ1-1 TRBD1 TRBV28 CASSLPRGQGGTEAFF TGTGCCAGCAGTTTACCCCGGGGACAGGGGGGGACTGAAGCTTTCTTT
15 . TRBJ2-2 TRBD1 TRBV25-1 CASSSGDRGAGELFF TGTGCCAGCTCCTCCGGAGACAGGGGTGCCGGGGAGCTGTTTTTT
14 . TRBJ1-2 TRBD1 TRBV5-4 CASSPGGAKYGYTF TGTGCCAGCAGCCCAGGGGGCGCGAAATATGGCTACACCTTC
15 once TRBJ1-3 . TRBV27 CASRYKGSSGNTIYF TGTGCCAGCAGATATAAAGGGAGCTCTGGAAACACCATATATTTT
15 once TRBJ2-7 TRBD2 TRBV6-1 CASSEVLAGVNEQYF TGTGCCAGCAGTGAGGTACTAGCGGGAGTAAACGAGCAGTACTTC
16 . TRBJ2-3 TRBD1 TRBV6-5 CASSYSRDRVEDTQYF TGTGCCAGCAGTTACTCGCGGGACAGGGTGGAAGATACGCAGTATTTT
14 . TRBJ2-1 TRBD2 TRBV29-1 CSAVAGGPVDEQFF TGCAGCGCCGTAGCGGGGGGCCCGGTCGATGAGCAGTTCTTC
15 . TRBJ2-3 . TRBV28 CASSTLQEFTDTQYF TGTGCCAGCAGCACATTACAGGAATTCACAGATACGCAGTATTTT
12 . TRBJ2-5 . TRBV30 CAWRTSPRTQYF TGTGCCTGGCGAACCAGCCCGAGGACCCAGTACTTC
11 . TRBJ2-3 . TRBV4-2 CASHGTDTQYF TGTGCCAGCCACGGCACAGATACGCAGTATTTT
14 . TRBJ1-1 . TRBV6-5 CASSPRVRYTEAFF TGTGCCAGCAGTCCCCGGGTGCGGTACACTGAAGCTTTCTTT
13 . TRBJ1-1 TRBD1 TRBV10-2 CASRGQRNTEAFF TGCGCCAGCAGGGGACAGAGAAACACTGAAGCTTTCTTT
15 . TRBJ2-2 TRBD2 TRBV5-1 CASSFAAGDTGELFF TGCGCCAGCAGCTTTGCAGCGGGGGACACCGGGGAGCTGTTTTTT
13 . TRBJ1-2 . TRBV7-2 CASSPLGAVSYTF TGTGCCAGCAGCCCGCTAGGGGCGGTAAGCTACACCTTC
12 . TRBJ1-1 . TRBV6-5 CASSYSATEAFF TGTGCCAGCAGTTACTCGGCCACTGAAGCTTTCTTT
11 . TRBJ2-7 TRBD1 TRBV20-1 CSALQGNEQYF TGCAGTGCCTTACAGGGGAACGAGCAGTACTTC
14 once TRBJ2-7 TRBD2 TRBV27 CASRGRERLYEQYF TGTGCCAGCAGAGGGCGGGAGCGCCTATACGAGCAGTACTTC
14 . TRBJ2-7 TRBD2 TRBV9 CASSVGGGNYEQYF TGTGCCAGCAGCGTAGGGGGGGGGAATTACGAGCAGTACTTC
18 . TRBJ2-7 . TRBV5-1 CASSLAFAAARFSYEQYF TGCGCCAGCAGCTTGGCCTTTGCGGCAGCACGATTCTCCTACGAGCAGTACTTC
15 . TRBJ2-7 TRBD1 TRBV5-4 CASSTGTGGFYEQYF TGTGCCAGCAGCACCGGGACAGGGGGCTTCTACGAGCAGTACTTC
15 . TRBJ1-4 TRBD1 TRBV2 CASTRDRGSGEKLFF TGTGCCAGTACTCGGGACAGGGGATCGGGGGAAAAACTGTTTTTT
19 . TRBJ2-1 TRBD2 TRBV6-1 CASSEAQGLAVSSYNEQFF TGTGCCAGCAGTGAAGCGCAGGGACTAGCGGTGAGCTCCTACAATGAGCAGTTCTTC
14 . TRBJ1-4 . TRBV5-1 CASSTGNADEKLFF TGCGCCAGCAGCACGGGGAATGCGGATGAAAAACTGTTTTTT
16 . TRBJ1-2 . TRBV2 CASSTKLEGANYGYTF TGTGCCAGCAGTACGAAGCTAGAGGGAGCTAACTATGGCTACACCTTC
15 . TRBJ2-5 . TRBV5-4 CASSLSVGGQETQYF TGTGCCAGCAGCTTGTCGGTGGGGGGACAAGAGACCCAGTACTTC
13 . TRBJ2-7 . TRBV9 CASSVGPSYEQYF TGTGCCAGCAGCGTGGGACCCTCCTACGAGCAGTACTTC
11 . TRBJ2-5 . TRBV30 CAWSVLGTQYF TGTGCCTGGAGTGTACTGGGGACCCAGTACTTC
10 . TRBJ2-7 . TRBV20-1 CSAQGGEQYF TGCAGTGCCCAGGGGGGCGAGCAGTACTTC
15 few TRBJ2-1 TRBD2 TRBV15 CATSRTSGGANEQFF TGTGCCACCAGCAGAACTAGCGGGGGGGCCAATGAGCAGTTCTTC
16 . TRBJ2-7 . TRBV21-1 CASSKARGAVKHEQYF TGTGCCAGCAGCAAAGCGAGGGGCGCCGTCAAACACGAGCAGTACTTC
15 . TRBJ2-3 . TRBV11-3 CASSLGNAGSDTQYF TGTGCCAGCAGCTTGGGGAACGCGGGTTCAGATACGCAGTATTTT
15 . TRBJ2-7 . TRBV15 CATSRAGGGVNEQYF TGTGCCACCAGCAGAGCCGGAGGAGGAGTTAACGAGCAGTACTTC
20 . TRBJ2-1 TRBD2 TRBV19 CASSIRQGGTSALSYNEQFF TGTGCCAGTAGTATCAGACAGGGCGGGACTAGCGCCCTCTCCTACAATGAGCAGTTCTTC
14 . TRBJ1-5 TRBD1 TRBV10-3 CAVQGGDSNQPQHF TGTGCCGTCCAGGGGGGGGATAGCAATCAGCCCCAGCATTTT